Listed below are T cell receptor beta chains from one sample, sequenced in a study of T-cell reconstitution after alpha-beta-depleted transplantation in children. TCRdb redid the calling of the PCR reads with MiXCR, one entry per CDR3 protein. The data contain 450,000 to 700,000 distinct CDR3 sequences, around 27% of them singletons. Sample: PBMCs, taken before TCRalphabeta/CD19-depleted stem cell transplant. Every receptor here comes from a boy in the first two years of life with Wiskott-Aldrich syndrome, due to receive a stem cell transplant. Each CDR3 is given with its conserved first and last residue. D genes are given only for firm matches. The listing skips clone size in some rows; elsewhere it reads once, few, many or a size class.

D gene | J gene | clone size | V gene | CDR3 protein | CDR3 DNA
NA | TRBJ1-2 | few | TRBV20-1 | CSDQTGGYGYTF | TGCAGTGACCAGACAGGAGGCTATGGCTACACCTTC
NA | TRBJ2-1 | NA | TRBV9 | CASSVRSLGYNEQFF | TGTGCCAGCAGCGTACGGTCCCTCGGATACAATGAGCAGTTCTTC
NA | TRBJ2-1 | few | TRBV6-4 | CASSVPSTLFF | TGTGCCAGCAGTGTACCGAGTACATTGTTCTTC
TRBD2 | TRBJ2-7 | few | TRBV7-9 | CASYRLPGLPLRYEQYF | TGTGCCAGCTATCGCCTCCCGGGACTACCCCTACGATACGAGCAGTACTTC
TRBD2 | TRBJ2-1 | NA | TRBV5-6 | CASSLYRRLAVSYNEQFF | TGTGCCAGCAGCTTGTATCGTAGACTAGCGGTCTCCTACAATGAGCAGTTCTTC
TRBD2 | TRBJ2-1 | NA | TRBV20-1 | CSARPSGRADNEQFF | TGCAGTGCTAGGCCTAGCGGGAGGGCTGACAATGAGCAGTTCTTC
NA | TRBJ2-3 | NA | TRBV29-1 | CSVEPGGTDTQYF | TGCAGCGTTGAACCCGGGGGCACAGATACGCAGTATTTT
NA | TRBJ2-5 | few | TRBV5-1 | CASSFTGTQKETQYF | TGCGCCAGCAGCTTCACTGGGACGCAAAAAGAGACCCAGTACTTC
TRBD1 | TRBJ1-5 | few | TRBV20-1 | CSAREIGRQGNQPQHF | TGCAGTGCTAGAGAGATTGGGAGACAGGGAAATCAGCCCCAGCATTTT
NA | TRBJ1-2 | NA | TRBV12-3/TRBV12-4 | CASSQTGNSGYTF | TGTGCCAGCAGTCAAACAGGGAATTCCGGCTACACCTTC
TRBD2 | TRBJ2-1 | few | TRBV4-1 | CASSQIHWSGSNEQFF | TGCGCCAGCAGCCAAATTCACTGGAGCGGGAGTAATGAGCAGTTCTTC
TRBD1 | TRBJ2-3 | few | TRBV5-6 | CASSLVNRGAGHPDTQYF | TGTGCCAGCAGCTTGGTAAACAGGGGTGCCGGACACCCAGATACGCAGTATTTT
TRBD2 | TRBJ2-1 | NA | TRBV5-1 | CASSLAPGVGAGALSYNEQFF | TGCGCCAGCAGCTTGGCCCCGGGGGTTGGCGCGGGAGCTCTCTCCTACAATGAGCAGTTCTTC
TRBD2 | TRBJ2-1 | NA | TRBV29-1 | CSVDRSSGRDEQFF | TGCAGCGTTGATCGTTCTAGCGGGAGGGATGAGCAGTTCTTC
NA | TRBJ2-5 | NA | TRBV30 | CAWSVLGGTAYF | TGTGCCTGGAGTGTACTAGGCGGGACTGCCTACTTC
NA | TRBJ2-3 | NA | TRBV24-1 | CATSERSGSTDTQYF | TGTGCCACCAGTGAACGCAGCGGGAGCACAGATACGCAGTATTTT
TRBD2 | TRBJ2-1 | NA | TRBV5-1 | CASSLILAGGHEQFF | TGCGCCAGCAGCTTGATACTAGCGGGAGGCCATGAGCAGTTCTTC
NA | TRBJ2-3 | few | TRBV12-3/TRBV12-4 | CASTSRGEQIDTQYF | TGTGCCAGCACCTCTAGGGGGGAGCAGATAGATACGCAGTATTTT
NA | TRBJ2-7 | NA | TRBV21-1 | CASSKVKEDPDEQYF | TGTGCCAGCAGCAAAGTTAAAGAAGATCCAGACGAGCAGTACTTC
NA | TRBJ2-2 | NA | TRBV24-1 | CATSTRTATGELFF | TGTGCCACCAGTACCAGGACAGCAACCGGGGAGCTGTTTTTT
NA | TRBJ1-6 | NA | TRBV5-1 | CASSLATGIDNSPLHF | TGCGCCAGCAGCTTGGCCACCGGGATCGATAATTCACCCCTCCACTTT
TRBD2 | TRBJ2-5 | NA | TRBV4-2 | CASSQDRSGVQETQYF | TGTGCCAGCAGCCAAGACCGTAGCGGGGTACAAGAGACCCAGTACTTC